Given below is one T cell receptor beta chain in context. Its target is not known. The table came from immunoSEQ multiplex PCR; TCRdb's copy has only in-frame clones and leaves some out. Among fewer than 300,000 clones listed, over 75% were seen once. The data originate from a study of cytomegalovirus exposure and HLA in healthy donors. Study outcomes and limitations: Altogether, about 160 TCR beta chains were recorded as cytomegalovirus-associated.

With 8 bases clipped from V and 0 bases from J, the junction kept 8 bases outside the gene matches. Germline V gene lookup returns CDR1 MDHEN and CDR2 SYDVKM. The CDR3 runs to 15 residues. This receptor was taken from a woman in her late teens or twenties in good health and CMV-seronegative. Sequenced: PBMCs. The chain combines TRBV28 with TRBJ2-7, with TRBD2 identical over 9 bases. This CDR3 reads CASALVTSGSYEQYF. In DNA, the CDR3 is TGTGCCAGCGCCTTAGTGACTAGCGGCTCCTACGAGCAGTACTTC.